The 5 T cell receptor beta chains given below trace back to one sample, sequenced in a study of CD8 T cells in acute hepatitis C reinfection. Clones were sequenced by immunoSEQ multiplex PCR, and TCRdb holds only the in-frame ones, with some missing. The sample contains 2,500 or so clones, 55% to 80% of which appear only once. This sample's time point: at least 347 days after estimated infection, following spontaneous clearance. No in vitro expansion preceded sequencing of these hepatitis C virus-specific cells, which were studied ex vivo. Study-wide points: All groups preferentially used TRBV04 and TRBV06, which was not due to overrepresentation in the naive pool.

Material: HCV NS3-1073 tetramer-sorted CD8+ T cells from PBMCs, obtained at follow-up. Receptor source: a middle-aged man who spontaneously cleared hepatitis C infection.

This clone has more than one count but fewer than ten. The gene calls are TRBV19 and TRBJ1-5; weak D call: TRBD1 (5 bases). CDR3 length: 18 residues. Trimming cost V 1 base and J 0 bases, with 16 bases left between them. Per the germline V gene, CDR1 is LNHDA and CDR2 is SQIVND (reference sequence). CDR3: CASSIVAKNRYSNQPQHF. For the CDR3, the DNA is TGTGCCAGTAGTATAGTGGCCAAAAACAGGTATAGCAATCAGCCCCAGCATTTT.

Regarding this clone: At one end the junction does not follow the germline gene, possibly because of a read error. V gene TRBV25-1 combines with J gene TRBJ2-1; D call uncertain. The CDR3 runs to 13 residues. The germline V gene encodes CDR1 MGHDK and CDR2 SYGVNS. The DNA of the CDR3 is TGTGCCAGCAGTGAATCGGCCTTAGAATACCGTATCTTC. Its protein is CASSESALEYRIF. Together with reference TRBV25-1 and TRBJ2-1, the CDR3 gives the full variable domain: EADIYQTPRYLVIGTGKKITLECSQTMGHDKMYWYQQDPGMELHLIHYSYGVNSTEKGDLSSESTVSRIRTEHFPLTLESARPSHTSQYLCASSESALEYRIFGPGTRLTVL.

The genes are TRBV6-5 and TRBJ1-1; D possibly corresponds to TRBD1 (6 bases). CDR1 MNHEY and CDR2 SVGAGI come from the germline V gene. This CDR3 is 14 amino acids long. V was pared by 4 bases and J by 5 bases, with 14 bases between. This chain's CDR3 is CASSWGTSGTEAFF. The CDR3 DNA sequence: TGTGCCAGCAGTTGGGGGACAAGTGGGACTGAAGCTTTCTTT.

The rearrangement uses TRBV6-5 and TRBJ1-2; TRBD1 agrees at 8 bases. After removal of 4 bases from V and 0 bases from J, the junction contained 7 bases not matched to a gene. Germline V gene lookup returns CDR1 MNHEY and CDR2 SVGAGI. The CDR3 length is 16 residues. This CDR3 reads CASSSDRGLSNYGYTF. CDR3 DNA: TGTGCCAGCAGTTCCGACAGGGGCCTCTCTAACTATGGCTACACCTTC.

The chain combines TRBV11-2 with TRBJ2-3, with D maybe TRBD1 (5 bases). From germline, CDR1 is SGHAT and CDR2 FQNNGV. Trimming removed 5 bases at V and 7 bases at J, with 13 bases between. The CDR3 contains 13 residues. The DNA for the CDR3 is TGTGCCAGCAGCCCCAGGGCCACCCATACGCAGTATTTT. The encoded protein is CASSPRATHTQYF.